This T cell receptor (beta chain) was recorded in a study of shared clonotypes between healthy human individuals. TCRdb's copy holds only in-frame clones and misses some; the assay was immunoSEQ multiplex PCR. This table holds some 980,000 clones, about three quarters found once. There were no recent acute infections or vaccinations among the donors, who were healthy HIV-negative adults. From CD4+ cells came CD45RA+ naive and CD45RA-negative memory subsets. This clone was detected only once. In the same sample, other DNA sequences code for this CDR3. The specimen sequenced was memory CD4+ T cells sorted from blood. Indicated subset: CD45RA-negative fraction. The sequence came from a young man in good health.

CDR3 sequence reads: CASSSTANTEAFF. The CDR3 DNA follows: TGCGCCAGCAGCTCGACTGCTAACACTGAAGCTTTCTTT. The chain uses TRBV5-1 and TRBJ1-1; D is unresolved. Germline CDR1 reads SGHRS; CDR2 reads YFSETQ. V shed 3 bases and J shed 2 bases, with 8 bases lying between them. The CDR3 has 13 amino acids. Drawing the rest from reference TRBV5-1 and TRBJ1-1, the complete variable domain is KAGVTQTPRYLIKTRGQQVTLSCSPISGHRSVSWYQQTPGQGLQFLFEYFSETQRNKGNFPGRFSGRQFSNSRSEMNVSTLELGDSALYLCASSSTANTEAFFGQGTRLTVV.